The rows below give T cell receptor beta chains drawn from one sample of a study of patients and donors after allogeneic stem cell transplantation. From the RT-PCR reads, TCRdb called clonotypes with MiXCR, one entry per CDR3 protein. The sample has about 40,000 distinct CDR3 sequences; 25% to 40% are singletons. What was sequenced was blood, either unsorted or a sorted T cell fraction (not recorded which). Receptors were obtained from a human donor who was either an allogeneic HSCT recipient or a stem cell or donor lymphocyte infusion donor (not recorded which). It is not recorded whose cells these are; they may come from a transplant donor. Both conserved end residues are part of each CDR3. The D gene is left open where the match is weak. Clone size is not always given. Where it is, it says once, few, many or a class for expanded clones.

>TRBJ2-2|15|-|TRBV5-1|-
TGCGCCAGCAGCCCACAGGGCCCAGCCACCGGGGAGCTGTTTTTT
CASSPQGPATGELFF
>TRBJ2-3|13|few|TRBV12-3/TRBV12-4|-
TGTGCCAGCAGTCACGGTGGGGCGGATACGCAGTATTTT
CASSHGGADTQYF
>TRBJ2-5|15|-|TRBV6-6|-
TGTGCCAGCAGTAGAGAGGCCGCAAGGAAAGAGACCCAGTACTTC
CASSREAARKETQYF
>TRBJ2-1|12|-|TRBV25-1|-
TGCCTTAAGGGCGGGAACTACAATGAGCAGTTCTTC
CLKGGNYNEQFF
>TRBJ1-5|14|-|TRBV20-1|TRBD1
TGCAGTGCTATTCTACAGGGGGCCTTCTGGCCCCAGCATTTT
CSAILQGAFWPQHF
>TRBJ2-1|15|once|TRBV20-1|-
TGCAGTGCTCCCACGACAGGAGGCTCCTACAATGAGCAGTTCTTC
CSAPTTGGSYNEQFF
>TRBJ2-5|15|-|TRBV10-3|-
TGTGCCATCAGTGAGTCCCGGACATACCAAGAGACCCAGTACTTC
CAISESRTYQETQYF
>TRBJ2-7|14|few|TRBV4-2|-
TGTGCCAGCCGCCTGGTTCCGGGAGCCTACGAGCAGTACTTC
CASRLVPGAYEQYF
>TRBJ1-5|15|few|TRBV7-2|TRBD1
TGTGCCAGCAGCTTAGAAACAGGGGCAGGGCAGCCCCAGCATTTT
CASSLETGAGQPQHF
>TRBJ2-6|23|few|TRBV7-6|TRBD2
TGTGCCAGCAGCTTAGAGGAGAGGAGGTGGACTAGCGGGTCCCTCTCTGGGGCCAACGTCCTGACTTTC
CASSLEERRWTSGSLSGANVLTF
>TRBJ1-3|14|many|TRBV12-3/TRBV12-4|-
TGTGCCAGCAGTTTAGGGGGGGCTGGAAACACCATATATTTT
CASSLGGAGNTIYF
>TRBJ1-1|14|many|TRBV3-1|-
TGTGCCAGCAGCCGGGAAGGTGAGAACACTGAAGCTTTCTTT
CASSREGENTEAFF
>TRBJ2-1|12|few|TRBV12-5|-
TGTGCTAGTGGTTTGGGGAGCAATGAGCAGTTCTTC
CASGLGSNEQFF
>TRBJ1-1|11|many|TRBV10-3|-
TGTGCCATTTCAGGGTACACTGAAGCTTTCTTT
CAISGYTEAFF
>TRBJ1-2|14|few|TRBV5-1|-
TGCGCCAGCAGCTTGGTCGACAATAACTATGGCTACACCTTC
CASSLVDNNYGYTF
>TRBJ2-3|14|few|TRBV20-1|-
TGCAGTGCCCGACAGGGGAGGGGCACAGATACGCAGTATTTT
CSARQGRGTDTQYF
>TRBJ2-5|13|-|TRBV29-1|TRBD1
TGCAGCGTTGAAGATCGAGGGGGCACGGCCCAGTACTTC
CSVEDRGGTAQYF
>TRBJ2-3|14|-|TRBV7-2|-
TGTGCCAGCAGCTTAGTTACTCCCCAGTGGACGCAGTATTTT
CASSLVTPQWTQYF
>TRBJ2-1|17|-|TRBV4-3|TRBD2
TGCGCCAGCAGCCAAGATCGGAGACTAGCGGCCTACAATGAGCAGTTCTTC
CASSQDRRLAAYNEQFF
>TRBJ1-6|14|few|TRBV12-3/TRBV12-4|TRBD1
TGTGCCAGCAGTCCTACAGGGGGCGGTTCACCCCTCCACTTT
CASSPTGGGSPLHF
>TRBJ1-1|13|few|TRBV7-2|-
TGTGCCAGCAGCTTTTCGGGAATCACTGAAGCTTTCTTT
CASSFSGITEAFF
>TRBJ1-5|17|many|TRBV4-3|TRBD1
TGCGCCAGCAGCCAGAACTTAATCGGACAGGGCAATCAGCCCCAGCATTTT
CASSQNLIGQGNQPQHF
>TRBJ2-7|15|-|TRBV4-2|TRBD2
TGTGCCAGCAGCCAAGGAGGGACTAGATACTACGAGCAGTACTTC
CASSQGGTRYYEQYF
>TRBJ2-7|12|few|TRBV29-1|TRBD1
TGCAGCGTTTCCCAGGGGGCGTCTGAGCAGTACTTC
CSVSQGASEQYF
>TRBJ1-1|16|-|TRBV5-6|TRBD1
TGTGCCAGCAGCTTGACCTTACAGGGGCCCGGGGGTGAAGCTTTCTTT
CASSLTLQGPGGEAFF
>TRBJ2-7|14|few|TRBV12-3/TRBV12-4|-
TGTGCCAGCAGTCTCCAGGGGGGACCCTACGAGCAGTACTTC
CASSLQGGPYEQYF
>TRBJ1-3|14|few|TRBV27|-
TGTGCCAGCAGTTCCCGGGGGAGCGGAAACACCATATATTTT
CASSSRGSGNTIYF
>TRBJ2-1|11|-|TRBV20-1|-
TGCAGTGCTAGAGTTTCATCCGGGCAGTTCTTC
CSARVSSGQFF
>TRBJ1-1|14|-|TRBV12-3/TRBV12-4|-
TGTGCCAGCATCCAGAGAATCCAGAACACTGAAGCTTTCTTT
CASIQRIQNTEAFF
>TRBJ1-6|15|few|TRBV6-6|TRBD1
TGTGCCAGCAGCTCCCCGGGACAGGGGTATTCACCCCTCCACTTT
CASSSPGQGYSPLHF
>TRBJ1-3|12|-|TRBV20-1|-
TGCAGTGCTACGACAGGACGAAACACCATATATTTT
CSATTGRNTIYF
>TRBJ1-5|20|many|TRBV15|-
TGTGCCACCAGCAGAGATAACCCGCTCGGGCAGAGATATAGCAATCAGCCCCAGCATTTT
CATSRDNPLGQRYSNQPQHF
>TRBJ1-3|17|many|TRBV5-4|-
TGTGCCAGCAGCGCCGGGGACGGATACCCCTCTGGAAACACCATATATTTT
CASSAGDGYPSGNTIYF
>TRBJ1-3|15|few|TRBV27|TRBD1
TGTGCCAGCAGCCCCGGACAGGGGGCGAGAAACACCATATATTTT
CASSPGQGARNTIYF
>TRBJ1-5|15|few|TRBV7-2|-
TGTGCCAGCAGCTCGGCGACAGGTAGCAATCAGCCCCAGCATTTT
CASSSATGSNQPQHF
>TRBJ2-5|16|-|TRBV4-3|TRBD1
TGCGCCAGCAGCCAAGAATGGGGGACAGTCGAAGAGACCCAGTACTTC
CASSQEWGTVEETQYF
>TRBJ1-1|13|few|TRBV6-2/TRBV6-3|-
TGTGCCAGCAGTTTCACAGGGAAGACTGAAGCTTTCTTT
CASSFTGKTEAFF